A selection of T cell receptor beta chains follows, all from one sample in a study of naive and memory T cell subsets. A single record per CDR3 protein comes from TCRdb applying MiXCR to the UMI-ligation and nested PCR reads. In the table there are 70,000 to 95,000 distinct CDR3 sequences, roughly 7% of which are singletons. Sequencing input: central memory CD4+ T cells from blood. Every receptor here comes from a human donor in good health. Both conserved end residues are part of each CDR3. The order of the fields is D gene, J gene, clone size, CDR3 length, V gene, CDR3 protein, CDR3 DNA. A D gene is named only where the DNA matches it firmly. Where a row states a size, it is once, few, many or the class of an expanded clone; other rows omit it.

TRBD1 | TRBJ1-6 | NA | 17 | TRBV7-2 | CASSLDGGQGASSPLHF | TGTGCCAGCAGCTTAGACGGAGGGCAGGGGGCTAGTTCACCCCTCCACTTT
TRBD1 | TRBJ1-1 | many | 17 | TRBV28 | CASSPGFGRGMNTEAFF | TGTGCCAGCAGTCCGGGGTTTGGCAGGGGGATGAACACTGAAGCTTTCTTT
NA | TRBJ1-2 | medium-sized | 12 | TRBV12-3/TRBV12-4 | CASSLGNYGYTF | TGTGCCAGCAGTTTGGGAAACTATGGCTACACCTTC
TRBD1 | TRBJ2-1 | many | 16 | TRBV11-2 | CASSLRGRTFHNEQFF | TGTGCCAGCAGCTTAAGGGGGCGGACCTTCCACAATGAGCAGTTCTTC
NA | TRBJ2-1 | many | 12 | TRBV3-1 | CASSLTTSPQFF | TGTGCCAGCAGCCTCACGACTAGTCCGCAGTTCTTC
NA | TRBJ2-7 | NA | 15 | TRBV20-1 | CSARDPAKAGGEQYF | TGCAGTGCTAGAGATCCAGCTAAGGCCGGAGGCGAGCAGTACTTC
TRBD2 | TRBJ2-7 | few | 13 | TRBV5-1 | CASTPSGNYEQYF | TGCGCCAGCACTCCTAGCGGGAACTACGAGCAGTACTTC
NA | TRBJ2-5 | many | 13 | TRBV5-1 | CASSRPPKETQYF | TGCGCCAGCAGCAGACCGCCCAAAGAGACCCAGTACTTC
NA | TRBJ2-5 | many | 14 | TRBV28 | CASSSQGYQETQYF | TGTGCCAGCAGCTCGCAGGGATATCAAGAGACCCAGTACTTC
NA | TRBJ1-6 | many | 15 | TRBV18 | CASSPDATYNSPLHF | TGTGCCAGCTCACCGGATGCCACCTATAATTCACCCCTCCACTTT
NA | TRBJ2-3 | few | 16 | TRBV4-3 | CASSQDLFRRTDTQYF | TGCGCCAGCAGCCAAGATTTATTCCGGCGCACAGATACGCAGTATTTT
TRBD1 | TRBJ1-5 | many | 15 | TRBV5-4 | CASSPGGPGNQPQHF | TGTGCCAGCAGCCCAGGGGGCCCGGGCAATCAGCCCCAGCATTTT
TRBD1 | TRBJ1-2 | NA | 15 | TRBV18 | CASSPAQGDNYGYTF | TGTGCCAGCTCGCCCGCCCAGGGGGATAACTATGGCTACACCTTC
TRBD1 | TRBJ2-7 | many | 13 | TRBV27 | CASRTDRDHEQYF | TGTGCCAGCAGGACGGACAGGGACCACGAGCAGTACTTC
TRBD1 | TRBJ1-1 | NA | 13 | TRBV11-1 | CASSRRGGAEAFF | TGTGCCAGCAGCCGCAGGGGGGGCGCTGAAGCTTTCTTT
NA | TRBJ2-3 | NA | 15 | TRBV24-1 | CATSDRTSPTDKQYF | TGTGCCACCAGTGACCGTACTAGCCCCACAGATAAGCAGTATTTT
TRBD1 | TRBJ1-5 | many | 15 | TRBV19 | CASSLRGGIRQPQHF | TGTGCCAGTAGCCTCAGGGGGGGAATCCGTCAGCCCCAGCATTTT
NA | TRBJ2-7 | many | 15 | TRBV20-1 | CSARGAGGLSYEQYF | TGCAGTGCTAGGGGTGCCGGGGGGCTTTCCTACGAGCAGTACTTC
NA | TRBJ2-3 | medium-sized | 14 | TRBV2 | CASSEGLITDTQYF | TGTGCCAGCAGCGAAGGACTTATCACAGATACGCAGTATTTT
NA | TRBJ1-1 | many | 13 | TRBV6-2/TRBV6-3 | CASSYQMNTEAFF | TGTGCCAGCAGTTACCAGATGAACACTGAAGCTTTCTTT
NA | TRBJ2-2 | few | 16 | TRBV4-2 | CASSQGFSHNTGELFF | TGTGCCAGCAGCCAAGGGTTTAGCCACAACACCGGGGAGCTGTTTTTT
TRBD2 | TRBJ2-1 | few | 21 | TRBV4-3 | CASSQSPPSGSGPSANNEQFF | TGCGCCAGCAGCCAGAGCCCCCCTAGCGGGAGCGGCCCTTCCGCTAACAATGAGCAGTTCTTC
TRBD2 | TRBJ2-1 | NA | 14 | TRBV12-3/TRBV12-4 | CASLARGGQNEQFF | TGTGCCAGCCTCGCGCGGGGGGGCCAAAATGAGCAGTTCTTC